This T cell receptor (beta chain) appears in the sequencing data of a study of cytomegalovirus exposure and HLA in healthy donors. The method was immunoSEQ multiplex PCR; TCRdb's version includes in-frame clones alone and lacks a portion of them. This table has roughly 120,000 clones, around 89% appearing once. Findings and limits, study-wide: Listed as cytomegalovirus-associated were about 160 TCR beta chains.

Germline assignment: CDR1 SGHRS and CDR2 YFSETQ. This CDR3 region has 14 residues. V was trimmed by 7 bases and J by 0 bases, leaving 8 bases between them. This clone was seen just once. Its antigen is not known. Input material: PBMCs. The TCR originated in a man aged 18 to 29 in good health and CMV-seronegative. The chain joins TRBV5-1 to TRBJ2-6, with D hard to call. The CDR3 loop is CASEASSGANVLTF. The CDR3 DNA sequence: TGCGCCAGCGAAGCTTCCTCTGGGGCCAACGTCCTGACTTTC.